The clone carrying this TCR beta chain occurred once. The data originate from a study of blood T cell repertoires in COVID-19. Study-level information: Donors in the United States, Italy and Spain gave samples during acute or convalescent COVID-19.

Using immunoSEQ multiplex PCR, the repertoire was profiled, and TCRdb retains in-frame clones only, with some absent. The table includes approximately 300,000 clones, 70% to 90% detected once. The CDR3 runs 14 residues. Deletions cut 1 base from V and 7 bases from J, with 14 bases between. In germline, CDR1 is SGHRS, CDR2 YFSETQ. Adults between roughly 18 and 95 years of age took part from under 30 US areas. Clinical history as reported by participants underpinned cohort assignment. This chain links TRBV5-1 with TRBJ1-2; D call uncertain. Input material: PBMCs or T cells enriched from blood (not recorded which). The receptor's source is a woman aged 30 to 39 who had recovered from COVID-19. The CDR3 coding sequence is TGCGCCAGCAGCTTGCAGGACGCTCGGGGTGGCTACACCTTC. As protein: CASSLQDARGGYTF.